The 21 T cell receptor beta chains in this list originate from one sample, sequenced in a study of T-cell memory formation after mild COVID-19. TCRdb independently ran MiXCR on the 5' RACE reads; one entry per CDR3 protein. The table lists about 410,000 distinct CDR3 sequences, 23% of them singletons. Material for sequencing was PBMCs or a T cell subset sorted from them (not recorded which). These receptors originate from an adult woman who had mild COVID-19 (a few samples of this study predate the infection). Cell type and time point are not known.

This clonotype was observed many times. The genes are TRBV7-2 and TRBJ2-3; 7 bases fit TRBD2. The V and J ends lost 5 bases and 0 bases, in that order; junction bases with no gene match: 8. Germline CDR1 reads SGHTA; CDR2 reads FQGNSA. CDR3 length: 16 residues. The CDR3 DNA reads TGTGCCAGCAGCGCCGGGACTATAGCTAGCACAGATACGCAGTATTTT. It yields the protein CASSAGTIASTDTQYF.

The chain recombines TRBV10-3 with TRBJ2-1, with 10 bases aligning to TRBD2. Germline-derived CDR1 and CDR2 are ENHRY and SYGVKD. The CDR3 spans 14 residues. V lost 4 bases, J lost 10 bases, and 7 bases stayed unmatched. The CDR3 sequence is CAISALAGVREQFF. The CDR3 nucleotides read TGTGCCATCAGTGCCCTAGCGGGAGTTCGGGAGCAGTTCTTC.

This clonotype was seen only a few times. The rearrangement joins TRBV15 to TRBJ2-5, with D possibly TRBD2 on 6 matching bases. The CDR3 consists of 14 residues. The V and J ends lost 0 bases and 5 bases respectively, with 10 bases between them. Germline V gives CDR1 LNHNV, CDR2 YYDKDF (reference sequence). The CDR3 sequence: CATSRDGGGETQYF. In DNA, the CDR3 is TGTGCCACCAGCAGAGATGGTGGGGGGGAGACCCAGTACTTC.

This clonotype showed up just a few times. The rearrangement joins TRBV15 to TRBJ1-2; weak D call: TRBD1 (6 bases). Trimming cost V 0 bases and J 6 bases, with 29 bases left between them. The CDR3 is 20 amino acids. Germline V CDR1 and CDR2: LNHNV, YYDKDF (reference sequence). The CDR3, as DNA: TGTGCCACCAGCAGAGAAGGTGAAGTTGCGGCAGGGGTTCTCTGGGATGGCTACACCTTC. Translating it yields CATSREGEVAAGVLWDGYTF.

CDR3 amino acids: CASSLLGQKHNYGYTF. For the CDR3, the DNA is TGTGCCAGCAGTCTTCTTGGCCAGAAACATAACTATGGCTACACCTTC. The chain uses TRBV12-3 or TRBV12-4 and TRBJ1-2; D remains ambiguous. V was pared by 5 bases and J by 1 base, with 17 bases between. The CDR3 spans 16 residues.

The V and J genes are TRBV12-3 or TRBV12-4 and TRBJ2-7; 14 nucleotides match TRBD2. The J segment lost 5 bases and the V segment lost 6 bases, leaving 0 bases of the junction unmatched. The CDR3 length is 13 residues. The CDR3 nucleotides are TGTGCCAGCAGGGGACTAGCGGGAGACGAGCAGTACTTC. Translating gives CASRGLAGDEQYF.

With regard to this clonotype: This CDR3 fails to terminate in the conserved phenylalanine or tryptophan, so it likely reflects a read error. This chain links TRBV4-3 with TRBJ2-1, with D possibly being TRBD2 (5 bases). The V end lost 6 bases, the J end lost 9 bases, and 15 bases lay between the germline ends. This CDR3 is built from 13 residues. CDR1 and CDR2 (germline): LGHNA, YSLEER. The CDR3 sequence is CASSPGSLGEQFS. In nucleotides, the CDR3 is TGCGCCAGCAGTCCGGGGTCGTTGGGTGAGCAGTTCTCC.

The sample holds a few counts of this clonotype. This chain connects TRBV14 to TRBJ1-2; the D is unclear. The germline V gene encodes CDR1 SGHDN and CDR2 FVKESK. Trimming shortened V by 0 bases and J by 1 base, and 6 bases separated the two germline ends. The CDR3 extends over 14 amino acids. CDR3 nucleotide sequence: TGTGCCAGCAGCCAAGATTCATTTAACTATGGCTACACCTTC. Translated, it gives CASSQDSFNYGYTF. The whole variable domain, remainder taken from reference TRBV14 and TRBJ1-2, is EAGVTQFPSHSVIEKGQTVTLRCDPISGHDNLYWYRRVMGKEIKFLLHFVKESKQDESGMPNNRFLAERTGGTYSTLKVQPAELEDSGVYFCASSQDSFNYGYTFGSGTRLTVV.

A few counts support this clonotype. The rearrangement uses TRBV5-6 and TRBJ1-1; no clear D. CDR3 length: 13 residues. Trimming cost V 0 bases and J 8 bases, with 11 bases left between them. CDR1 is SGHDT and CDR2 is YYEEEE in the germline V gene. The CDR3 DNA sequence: TGTGCCAGCAGCTTGGGGACCGGGCCCGAAGCTTTCTTT. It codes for CASSLGTGPEAFF.

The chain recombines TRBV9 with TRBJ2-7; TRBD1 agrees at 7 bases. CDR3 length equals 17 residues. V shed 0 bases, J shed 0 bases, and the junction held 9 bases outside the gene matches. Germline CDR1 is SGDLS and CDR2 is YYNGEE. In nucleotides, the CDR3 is TGTGCCAGCAGCGTAGTCCTACCCCAGGGGGACTCCTACGAGCAGTACTTC. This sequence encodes CASSVVLPQGDSYEQYF.

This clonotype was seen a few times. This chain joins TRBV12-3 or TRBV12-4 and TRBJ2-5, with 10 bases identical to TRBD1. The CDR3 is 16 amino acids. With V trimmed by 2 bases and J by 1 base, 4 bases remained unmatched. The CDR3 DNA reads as TGTGCCAGCAGTTTAAGTGACAGGGGGCCCCAAGAGACCCAGTACTTC. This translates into CASSLSDRGPQETQYF.

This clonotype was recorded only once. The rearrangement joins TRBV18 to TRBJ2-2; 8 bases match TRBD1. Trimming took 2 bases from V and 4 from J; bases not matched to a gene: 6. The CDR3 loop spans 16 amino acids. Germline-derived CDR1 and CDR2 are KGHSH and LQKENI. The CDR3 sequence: CASSPRGQAFTGELFF. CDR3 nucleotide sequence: TGTGCCAGCTCACCAAGGGGACAGGCCTTCACCGGGGAGCTGTTTTTT.

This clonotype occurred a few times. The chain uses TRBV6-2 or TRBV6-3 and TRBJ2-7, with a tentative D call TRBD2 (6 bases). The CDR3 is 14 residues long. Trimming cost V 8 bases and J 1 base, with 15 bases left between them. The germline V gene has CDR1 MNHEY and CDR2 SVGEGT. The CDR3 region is CASLLSGESYEQYF. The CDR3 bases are TGTGCCAGCCTTCTATCGGGAGAATCCTACGAGCAGTACTTC.

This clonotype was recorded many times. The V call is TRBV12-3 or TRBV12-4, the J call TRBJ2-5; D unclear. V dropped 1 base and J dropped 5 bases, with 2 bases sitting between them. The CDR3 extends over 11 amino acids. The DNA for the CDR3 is TGTGCCAGCAGTTTAGTGGAGACCCAGTACTTC. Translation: CASSLVETQYF.

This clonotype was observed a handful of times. In DNA, the CDR3 is TGTGCCAGCAGTCGCACAAATGAGCAGTTCTTC. Translation gives CASSRTNEQFF. This rearrangement joins TRBV12-3 or TRBV12-4 to TRBJ2-1, with D unclear. V lost 5 bases and J lost 7, with 6 bases in between. The CDR3 contains 11 residues.

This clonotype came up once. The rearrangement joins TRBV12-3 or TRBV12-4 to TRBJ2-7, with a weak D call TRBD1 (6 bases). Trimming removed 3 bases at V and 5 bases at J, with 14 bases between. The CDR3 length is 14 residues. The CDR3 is CASSFQQGHNEQYF. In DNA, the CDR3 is TGTGCCAGCAGTTTTCAACAGGGTCACAACGAGCAGTACTTC.

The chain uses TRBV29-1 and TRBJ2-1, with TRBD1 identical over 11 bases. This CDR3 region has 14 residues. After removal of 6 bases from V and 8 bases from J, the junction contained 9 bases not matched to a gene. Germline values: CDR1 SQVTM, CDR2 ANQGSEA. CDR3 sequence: CSVNGQGAGDEQFF. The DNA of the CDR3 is TGCAGCGTAAATGGACAGGGGGCAGGTGATGAGCAGTTCTTC.

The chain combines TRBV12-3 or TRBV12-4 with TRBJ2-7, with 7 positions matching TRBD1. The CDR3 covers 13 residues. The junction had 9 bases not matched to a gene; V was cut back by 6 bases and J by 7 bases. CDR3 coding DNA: TGTGCCAGCAGCCGGGACAGTTCGTGGGAGCAGTACTTC. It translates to CASSRDSSWEQYF.

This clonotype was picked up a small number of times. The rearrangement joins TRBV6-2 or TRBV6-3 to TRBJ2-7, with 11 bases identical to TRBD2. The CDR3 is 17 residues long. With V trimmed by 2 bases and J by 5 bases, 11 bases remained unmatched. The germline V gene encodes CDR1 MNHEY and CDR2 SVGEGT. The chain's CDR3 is CASSYPFTSGSNDEQYF. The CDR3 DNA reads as TGTGCCAGCAGTTACCCATTTACTAGCGGGAGTAACGACGAGCAGTACTTC.

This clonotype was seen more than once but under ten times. The CDR3, as DNA: TGTGCCAGCGGCATCCTGGGCAACTACGAGCAGTACTTC. Protein sequence: CASGILGNYEQYF. The V call is TRBV2, the J call TRBJ2-7; D uncertain. Per germline, CDR1 SNHLY and CDR2 FYNNEI. CDR3 length equals 13 residues. Trimming left V 8 bases short and J 3 bases short, with 14 bases between.

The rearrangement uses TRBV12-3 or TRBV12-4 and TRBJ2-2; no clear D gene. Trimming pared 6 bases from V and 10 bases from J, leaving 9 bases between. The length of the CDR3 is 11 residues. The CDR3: CASRGFAELFF. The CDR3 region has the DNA TGTGCCAGCAGAGGGTTCGCGGAGCTGTTTTTT.